Each of the 11 T cell receptor beta chains below was sequenced from the same sample in a study of blood T cell repertoires in COVID-19. The repertoire was sequenced with immunoSEQ multiplex PCR; TCRdb's copy has only in-frame clones and lacks some. The table shows about 370,000 clones, with about 90% occurring only once. The sample consisted of peripheral blood. These receptors all stem from a woman under 40 with COVID-19, enrolled during active disease.

V usage is TRBV6-2 or TRBV6-3 and J usage is TRBJ1-5, with D tentatively TRBD1 (6 bases). This CDR3 comprises 18 residues. Trimming cost V 4 bases and J 0 bases, with 19 bases left between them. Germline V gives CDR1 MNHEY, CDR2 SVGEGT. The CDR3 reads CASSSVSPGQHSNQPQHF. Here the CDR3 DNA reads TGTGCCAGCAGTTCGGTAAGTCCAGGACAGCATAGCAATCAGCCCCAGCATTTT.

The chain combines TRBV5-4 with TRBJ2-2, with D unclear. CDR1 SGHNT and CDR2 YYREEE come from the germline V gene (reference sequence). Deletions cut 0 bases from V and 7 bases from J, with 7 bases between. The CDR3 spans 13 residues. This CDR3 reads CASSLEIRGELFF. CDR3 bases: TGTGCCAGCAGCTTGGAAATTCGCGGGGAGCTGTTTTTT.

The J gene is TRBJ1-2, the V gene TRBV7-2; unclear D gene. This CDR3 is 19 amino acids long. Looked up from germline, CDR1 is SGHTA and CDR2 is FQGNSA. Trimming took 8 bases from V and 5 from J, leaving 33 bases between them. CDR3 amino acids: CASLPPFAPQARPIYGYTF. The CDR3 DNA reads TGTGCCAGCCTCCCCCCGTTCGCGCCTCAGGCGCGCCCGATTTATGGCTACACCTTC.

The V gene is TRBV12-5, the J gene TRBJ2-7; D gene unclear. This CDR3 comprises 11 residues. Germline CDR1 reads LGHNT; CDR2 reads FRNRAP. Trimming shortened V by 2 bases and J by 7 bases, and 6 bases separated the two germline ends. The CDR3: CASGLSPEQYF. DNA for the CDR3: TGTGCTAGTGGTTTGAGCCCAGAGCAGTACTTC.

The chain uses TRBV9 and TRBJ2-3; D not certain. Germline V gene sequence: CDR1 SGDLS, CDR2 YYNGEE. Between the trimmed V and J ends, which lost 0 bases and 6 bases, there was a span of 20 bases. The CDR3 is 17 residues long. The CDR3 DNA reads as TGTGCCAGCAGCGTAGGTGTCGGCCTACCGGCGAGGGATACGCAGTATTTT. Translating it yields CASSVGVGLPARDTQYF.

This clone was counted a single time. CDR3 protein: CATSQGLYYEQYV. The CDR3 DNA follows: TGTGCCACCAGTCAGGGCCTTTACTACGAGCAGTACGTC. V gene TRBV15 combines with J gene TRBJ2-7, with a weak D call TRBD1 (5 bases). Germline V CDR1 and CDR2: LNHNV, YYDKDF (reference sequence). CDR3 size: 13 residues. Trimming removed 6 bases at V and 3 bases at J, with 12 bases between.

The J gene is TRBJ2-7, the V gene TRBV5-1, with D unclear. The CDR3 is made up of 13 amino acids. Germline V lookup: CDR1 SGHRS, CDR2 YFSETQ. Between the trimmed V and J ends, which lost 4 bases and 3 bases, there was a span of 11 bases. CDR3 DNA sequence: TGCGCCAGCAGCAACATGCAGGACTACGAGCAGTACTTC. Translated: CASSNMQDYEQYF.

A single count supports this clone. The chain employs TRBV3-1 (or the pseudogene TRBV3-2) and TRBJ2-5; possibly TRBD1 for D (6 bases). The V end lost 3 bases, the J end lost 1 base, and 24 bases lay between the germline ends. The CDR3 loop spans 19 amino acids. The germline gives CDR1 LGHDT, CDR2 YNNKEL (reference sequence). CDR3 residues: CASSHNRDTPPSIQETQYF. The CDR3 bases are TGTGCCAGCAGCCACAACCGGGACACTCCACCCTCAATCCAAGAGACCCAGTACTTC.

The gene calls are TRBV11-2 and TRBJ1-2; the D is unclear. CDR3 length equals 12 residues. The V gene lost 5 bases and the J gene lost 4 bases, with 8 bases spanning the gap. In germline, CDR1 is SGHAT, CDR2 FQNNGV. The CDR3 protein is CASSPGSYGYTF. CDR3 coding DNA: TGTGCCAGCAGCCCCGGGAGCTATGGCTACACCTTC.

The chain links TRBV5-8 to TRBJ1-2; 10 bases match TRBD1. Germline CDR1 SGHTS, CDR2 YDEGEE. Losses at the gene ends were 4 bases for V and 2 bases for J; bases not matched to a gene: 8. The CDR3 length is 16 residues. The CDR3 spells CASSPVPGQGNYGYTF. CDR3 nucleotides: TGTGCCAGCAGCCCCGTCCCGGGACAGGGGAACTATGGCTACACCTTC.

This sequence joins TRBV25-1 and TRBJ1-5; D perhaps matches TRBD1 (6 bases). CDR3 size: 15 residues. The ends were cut back, 1 base at V and 7 bases at J, with 14 bases in the middle. The V gene's germline CDR1 is MGHDK and CDR2 SYGVNS. The CDR3 loop is CASSESEQGRQPQHF. For the CDR3, the DNA is TGTGCCAGCAGTGAATCGGAACAGGGTCGACAGCCCCAGCATTTT.